The 21 T cell receptor beta chains presented below share a single source sample, sequenced in a study of blood T cell repertoires in COVID-19. Only in-frame clones appear in the TCRdb table, and some are missing; sequencing was by immunoSEQ multiplex PCR. The repertoire consists of tens of thousands of clones, with less than 80% occurring once and the leading ten covering approximately 4.6%. Sequenced sample: peripheral blood. These receptor sequences come from a woman aged 50 to 60 with acute or convalescent COVID-19.

The rearrangement links TRBV28 to TRBJ2-5, with 7 nucleotides matching TRBD2. This CDR3 has 15 residues. Germline CDR1 and CDR2: MDHEN and SYDVKM. The J segment lost 5 bases and the V segment lost 5 bases, leaving 11 bases of the junction unmatched. CDR3 loop: CASSPPSSGGETQYF. The CDR3 DNA is TGTGCCAGCAGTCCGCCTTCTAGCGGAGGGGAGACCCAGTACTTC.

There are many counts of this clone. V gene TRBV3-1 (or the pseudogene TRBV3-2) combines with J gene TRBJ2-7; TRBD2 agrees at 8 bases. J gave up 7 bases and V 4 bases, and 9 bases lay outside the gene matches. This CDR3 is built from 14 residues. Germline CDR1 and CDR2: LGHDT and YNNKEL (reference sequence). CDR3 sequence: CASSPGAPSGEQYF. CDR3 DNA: TGTGCCAGCAGCCCCGGCGCCCCTAGCGGGGAGCAGTACTTC.

This clone was observed a handful of times. The CDR3 bases are TGTGCCACCAGCGGGGGACTAGCGGGGAGTGGAGATACGCAGTATTTT. This encodes CATSGGLAGSGDTQYF. The chain employs TRBV15 and TRBJ2-3, with 13 bases fitting TRBD2. The ends lost 5 bases at V and 5 bases at J; junction bases unmatched: 7. Looked up from germline, CDR1 is LNHNV and CDR2 is YYDKDF (reference sequence). The CDR3 loop spans 16 amino acids. The full variable domain, in which reference TRBV15 and TRBJ2-3 provide the parts outside the CDR3, is DAMVIQNPRYQVTQFGKPVTLSCSQTLNHNVMYWYQQKSSQAPKLLFHYYDKDFNNEADTPDNFQSRRPNTSFCFLDIRSPGLGDTAMYLCATSGGLAGSGDTQYFGPGTRLTVL.

The rearrangement uses TRBV7-8 and TRBJ2-7, with TRBD1 matching 8 bases. V lost 5 bases, J lost 2 bases, and 5 bases stayed unmatched. Germline V gives CDR1 SGHVS, CDR2 FQNEAQ. This CDR3 contains 14 residues. The CDR3 bases are TGTGCCAGCAGCCGTCCGGGACAGGCCTACGAGCAGTACTTC. It specifies CASSRPGQAYEQYF.

This sequence joins TRBV18 and TRBJ2-1, with 9 positions matching TRBD1. J was trimmed by 7 bases and V by 3 bases; bases with no gene match: 13. Per germline, CDR1 KGHSH and CDR2 LQKENI. There are 17 residues in the CDR3. The DNA of the CDR3 is TGTGCCAGCTCACCCGGCTTTGGGACAGGGAGCGGTAATGAGCAGTTCTTC. Residues: CASSPGFGTGSGNEQFF.

The rearrangement uses TRBV19 and TRBJ1-1, with TRBD1 matching over 7 bases. The CDR3 runs to 15 residues. The germline V gene has CDR1 LNHDA and CDR2 SQIVND (reference sequence). Trimming removed 2 bases from V and 6 bases from J; junction bases left unmatched: 9. The CDR3 sequence is CASSIRAQGKAEAFF. The CDR3 DNA reads as TGTGCCAGTAGTATAAGAGCACAGGGGAAGGCTGAAGCTTTCTTT.

As DNA, the CDR3 is TGTGCCAGCAGCCCCAGAGGCGGTAGCGGGGGGGCGGATACGCAGTATTTT. Its translation is CASSPRGGSGGADTQYF. The J gene is TRBJ2-3, the V gene TRBV5-4, with 11 bases matching TRBD2. Germline values: CDR1 SGHNT, CDR2 YYREEE (reference sequence). Trimming removed 4 bases from V and 6 bases from J; junction bases left unmatched: 13. CDR3 length: 17 amino acids.

V and J are TRBV4-1 and TRBJ1-6; perhaps TRBD1 as D (5 bases). The germline gives CDR1 MGHRA, CDR2 YSYEKL. The CDR3 runs to 15 residues. The germline V and J ends were trimmed by 1 base and 5 bases, with 9 bases remaining between them. CDR3 in amino acids: CASSQGGGNNSPLHF. Here the CDR3 DNA reads TGCGCCAGCAGCCAAGGCGGGGGAAATAATTCACCCCTCCACTTT.

The V and J genes are TRBV6-5 and TRBJ1-2; D perhaps matches TRBD1 (5 bases). V was clipped by 5 bases and J by 3 bases, with 7 bases between them. The CDR3 has 12 residues. Germline-derived CDR1 and CDR2 are MNHEY and SVGAGI. The CDR3 sequence is CASSQGHYGYTF. CDR3 sequence (DNA): TGTGCCAGCAGTCAGGGTCACTATGGCTACACCTTC.

The table lists this clone with a count of one. V usage is TRBV28 and J usage is TRBJ2-7; D is possibly TRBD1 (5 bases). Germline CDR1 and CDR2: MDHEN and SYDVKM. This CDR3 has 14 residues. V lost 3 bases and J 6 bases, leaving 15 bases between the germline ends. CDR3 DNA: TGTGCCAGCAGTTTTAGGGGTAAATATGGCGAGCAGTACTTC. Its protein is CASSFRGKYGEQYF.

To note about this clone: One end of the junction is discordant with germline, which a read error may explain. J is TRBJ2-5 and V is TRBV28; tentatively, D is TRBD2 (6 bases). The germline V gene encodes CDR1 MDHEN and CDR2 SYDVKM. This CDR3 region has 14 residues. The CDR3 here is CASSFSGAEGFGDF. In DNA form, the CDR3 reads TGTGCCAGCAGTTTTTCGGGAGCAGAGGGGTTCGGGGACTTC.

This chain joins TRBV5-1 and TRBJ2-2; TRBD2 matches 8 bases. This CDR3 has 16 residues. Germline V gives CDR1 SGHRS, CDR2 YFSETQ. V gave up 0 bases and J gave up 0 bases; unmatched junction bases: 1. The CDR3 spells CASSLGLASNTGELFF. In DNA, the CDR3 is TGCGCCAGCAGCTTGGGACTAGCGTCGAACACCGGGGAGCTGTTTTTT. The entire variable domain, with the rest obtained from reference TRBV5-1 and TRBJ2-2, is as follows: KAGVTQTPRYLIKTRGQQVTLSCSPISGHRSVSWYQQTPGQGLQFLFEYFSETQRNKGNFPGRFSGRQFSNSRSEMNVSTLELGDSALYLCASSLGLASNTGELFFGEGSRLTVL.

This clone was counted between two and nine times. The chain uses TRBV28 and TRBJ1-5; no firm D call. The CDR3 loop spans 12 amino acids. Germline V gene data show CDR1 as MDHEN and CDR2 as SYDVKM. Trimming shortened V by 6 bases and J by 9 bases, and 12 bases separated the two germline ends. The CDR3 region has the DNA TGTGCCAGCAGATCGGGAGGGCGGCCCCAGCATTTT. Translation: CASRSGGRPQHF. Complete variable domain (other parts from reference TRBV28 and TRBJ1-5): DVKVTQSSRYLVKRTGEKVFLECVQDMDHENMFWYRQDPGLGLRLIYFSYDVKMKEKGDIPEGYSVSREKKERFSLILESASTNQTSMYLCASRSGGRPQHFGDGTRLSIL.

The chain recombines TRBV9 with TRBJ2-2; D is uncertain. The CDR3 covers 14 residues. The germline V gene encodes CDR1 SGDLS and CDR2 YYNGEE. Trimming took 0 bases from V and 3 from J, leaving 6 bases between them. CDR3 in amino acids: CASSVGADTGELFF. CDR3 DNA sequence: TGTGCCAGCAGCGTAGGGGCAGACACCGGGGAGCTGTTTTTT.

The J gene is TRBJ2-7, the V gene TRBV4-3; D may be TRBD2 (6 bases). This CDR3 is 16 amino acids long. V lost 0 bases to trimming and J lost 6 bases, with 18 bases between them. Per the germline V gene, CDR1 is LGHNA and CDR2 is YSLEER. This CDR3 is CASSQDRGMGGSEQYF. CDR3 sequence (DNA): TGCGCCAGCAGCCAAGATAGGGGAATGGGGGGTAGCGAGCAGTACTTC.

This clone was seen more than once but under ten times. The V gene is TRBV19, the J gene TRBJ1-1; 8 positions agree with TRBD1. The CDR3 runs 14 residues. J was trimmed by 2 bases and V by 3 bases; bases with no gene match: 2. Germline V gene lookup returns CDR1 LNHDA and CDR2 SQIVND (reference sequence). As DNA, the CDR3 is TGTGCCAGTAGTATCGGACAGGGAAACACTGAAGCTTTCTTT. This gives the protein CASSIGQGNTEAFF.

This chain connects TRBV27 to TRBJ1-4, with TRBD1 identical over 7 bases. V lost 2 bases and J lost 8; bases outside the gene matches: 8. CDR3 length: 15 residues. Germline V gene lookup returns CDR1 MNHEY and CDR2 SMNVEV (reference sequence). This CDR3 reads CASSLDPGTEEKLFF. CDR3 nucleotide sequence: TGTGCCAGCAGTTTAGATCCCGGGACAGAGGAAAAACTGTTTTTT.

V usage is TRBV15 and J usage is TRBJ2-5, with 11 bases lining up with TRBD1. Germline CDR1 reads LNHNV; CDR2 reads YYDKDF (reference sequence). The CDR3 extends over 16 amino acids. The V segment lost 5 bases and the J segment 0 bases; nucleotides outside the gene matches: 5. The CDR3 here is CATSSGQGGDQETQYF. For the CDR3, the DNA is TGTGCCACCAGCTCGGGACAGGGGGGGGACCAAGAGACCCAGTACTTC.

The chain joins TRBV19 to TRBJ1-2; TRBD1 matches at 7 bases. Germline CDR1 and CDR2: LNHDA and SQIVND (reference sequence). This CDR3 is built from 16 residues. The junction had 18 bases not matched to a gene; V was cut back by 6 bases and J by 8 bases. The CDR3 region has the DNA TGTGCCAGTAGATCACAGGGGCCGGCGGTCGTAGAAGGCTACACCTTC. As protein: CASRSQGPAVVEGYTF.

The rearrangement uses TRBV27 and TRBJ2-7, with TRBD2 as a possible D gene (6 bases). The germline V and J ends were trimmed by 7 bases and 0 bases, with 10 bases remaining between them. This CDR3 is 13 amino acids long. Germline V gene sequence: CDR1 MNHEY, CDR2 SMNVEV (reference sequence). CDR3 nucleotides: TGTGCCAGCACTGGGGGGACCTCCTACGAGCAGTACTTC. Its protein product is CASTGGTSYEQYF.

This clone has only a few counts. The chain couples TRBV24-1 to TRBJ2-1; weak D call: TRBD1 (5 bases). The CDR3 extends over 16 amino acids. CDR1 is KGHDR and CDR2 is SFDVKD in the germline V gene. V lost 5 bases and J lost 2, with 15 bases in between. The CDR3: CATSVSGSSTYNEQFF. In DNA form, the CDR3 reads TGTGCCACCAGTGTCTCAGGGTCCAGCACCTACAATGAGCAGTTCTTC.